These 26 T cell receptor beta chains came from one sample sequenced in a study of early T cells in non-severe SARS-CoV-2 infection. One entry per CDR3 protein results from TCRdb running MiXCR on the 5' RACE reads. The table records roughly 80,000 distinct CDR3 sequences, 6% to 7% of them present only once. The sequenced material came from whole blood. The receptors were gathered from an adult who was a healthcare worker with PCR-confirmed SARS-CoV-2 infection or an uninfected control (not recorded which).

This clonotype was observed at least ten times. The V gene is TRBV18, the J gene TRBJ1-1; D is uncertain. The CDR3 sequence is 14 residues long. Between the trimmed V and J ends, which lost 3 bases and 2 bases, there was a span of 10 bases. The germline CDR1 and CDR2 sequences are KGHSH and LQKENI. The CDR3 bases are TGTGCCAGCTCACCCCCTACAGCTAACACTGAAGCTTTCTTT. Translating gives CASSPPTANTEAFF. The variable domain in full, completed from reference TRBV18 and TRBJ1-1, reads NAGVMQNPRHLVRRRGQEARLRCSPMKGHSHVYWYRQLPEEGLKFMVYLQKENIIDESGMPKERFSAEFPKEGPSILRIQQVVRGDSAAYFCASSPPTANTEAFFGQGTRLTVV.

This clonotype was picked up many times. The chain recombines TRBV20-1 with TRBJ2-3; possibly TRBD2 for D (6 bases). CDR1 is DFQATT and CDR2 is SNEGSKA in the germline V gene (reference sequence). With 5 bases removed from V and 0 bases from J, the gap between germline ends came to 9 bases. The CDR3 is 13 residues long. CDR3 sequence (DNA): TGCAGTGCTGGGGGGTTTAGCACAGATACGCAGTATTTT. This translates into CSAGGFSTDTQYF.

V usage is TRBV9 and J usage is TRBJ2-5, with TRBD2 identical over 10 bases. CDR1 is SGDLS and CDR2 is YYNGEE in the germline V gene. The CDR3 length is 18 residues. V shed 0 bases and J 0 bases; nucleotides not matched to a gene: 8. DNA for the CDR3: TGTGCCAGCAGCGTAGAACTAGCGGGGCCACCGTACCAAGAGACCCAGTACTTC. This sequence encodes CASSVELAGPPYQETQYF.

The chain couples TRBV19 to TRBJ2-1, with D unresolved. CDR1 and CDR2 from the germline V gene are LNHDA and SQIVND (reference sequence). This CDR3 contains 15 residues. Trimming took 2 bases from V and 0 from J, leaving 8 bases between them. The CDR3 sequence: CASSIQVFSYNEQFF. The CDR3 DNA follows: TGTGCCAGTAGTATACAGGTTTTCTCCTACAATGAGCAGTTCTTC. The variable domain in full, with the rest retrieved from reference TRBV19 and TRBJ2-1, is DGGITQSPKYLFRKEGQNVTLSCEQNLNHDAMYWYRQDPGQGLRLIYYSQIVNDFQKGDIAEGYSVSREKKESFPLTVTSAQKNPTAFYLCASSIQVFSYNEQFFGPGTRLTVL.

This clonotype has more than one count but fewer than ten. This rearrangement joins TRBV28 to TRBJ2-5; D is uncertain. This CDR3 contains 13 residues. CDR1 and CDR2 from the germline V gene are MDHEN and SYDVKM. V was pared by 3 bases and J by 7 bases, with 12 bases between. For the CDR3, the DNA is TGTGCCAGCAGTTTGGGCCAGTGGGGGACCCAGTACTTC. Protein: CASSLGQWGTQYF.

The chain employs TRBV6-6 and TRBJ2-2; D call uncertain. The CDR3 is made up of 14 amino acids. Germline CDR1 is MNHNY and CDR2 is SVGAGI (reference sequence). The germline V and J ends were trimmed by 5 bases and 5 bases, with 12 bases remaining between them. CDR3 region: CASSRVFETGELFF. The CDR3 region has the DNA TGTGCCAGCAGTAGGGTTTTCGAAACCGGGGAGCTGTTTTTT.

This clonotype appeared a few times. The rearrangement uses TRBV4-3 and TRBJ1-2, with unresolved D. Trimming took 4 bases from V and 4 from J, leaving 13 bases between them. Per germline, CDR1 LGHNA and CDR2 YSLEER. This CDR3 spans 14 amino acids. DNA for the CDR3: TGCGCCAGCAGCCCCGGCTTCCTGTCCTATGGCTACACCTTC. Its translation: CASSPGFLSYGYTF.

The sample holds a few counts of this clonotype. V gene TRBV5-1 combines with J gene TRBJ2-5; a possible D gene is TRBD2 (7 bases). V was cut by 7 bases and J by 5 bases, with 21 bases left in between. The CDR3 totals 15 residues. CDR1 is SGHRS, CDR2 YFSETQ, per germline. The CDR3 DNA follows: TGCGCCAGCCAACCTTACTGGGGGGGCCGGGAGACCCAGTACTTC. It specifies CASQPYWGGRETQYF.

This clonotype was seen a few times. The chain combines TRBV12-3 or TRBV12-4 with TRBJ2-2; D gene ambiguous. The CDR3 runs 15 residues. Trimming stripped 9 bases from V and 0 bases from J, with 14 bases between. DNA of the CDR3: TGTGCCAGTCTGAGTAAAAGCTCGAACACCGGGGAGCTGTTTTTT. This encodes CASLSKSSNTGELFF.

This clonotype came up many times. The chain employs TRBV20-1 and TRBJ1-2, with TRBD1 matching over 10 bases. The CDR3 spans 14 residues. CDR1 DFQATT and CDR2 SNEGSKA come from the germline V gene (reference sequence). V shed 4 bases and J 7 bases; nucleotides not matched to a gene: 9. CDR3 protein: CSAKWDRGRSGYTF. For the CDR3, the DNA is TGCAGTGCTAAATGGGACAGGGGACGGAGTGGCTACACCTTC.

This clonotype has a count of ten or more. The chain uses TRBV5-1 and TRBJ1-1; no clear D. Germline V gives CDR1 SGHRS, CDR2 YFSETQ. With 4 bases removed from V and 4 bases from J, the gap between germline ends came to 14 bases. This CDR3 has 14 residues. The CDR3 protein is CASSKQTMSTEAFF. CDR3 coding DNA: TGCGCCAGCAGCAAACAGACGATGAGCACTGAAGCTTTCTTT.

The chain links TRBV7-2 to TRBJ1-2; the D gene is possibly TRBD1 (6 bases). The length of the CDR3 is 15 residues. Germline CDR1 is SGHTA and CDR2 is FQGNSA. The V end was cut by 0 bases, the J end by 5 bases, with 13 bases between. For the CDR3, the DNA is TGTGCCAGCAGCTTAGCGTTGGGGGCGCTTTATGGCTACACCTTC. The encoded protein is CASSLALGALYGYTF.

This clonotype was detected ten times or more. The V gene is TRBV19, the J gene TRBJ2-1, with D unclear. This CDR3 region has 14 residues. Germline V gene sequence: CDR1 LNHDA, CDR2 SQIVND (reference sequence). V lost 7 bases and J 1 base, leaving 11 bases between the germline ends. CDR3 residues: CASTLTSSYNEQFF. CDR3 in DNA: TGTGCCAGTACTCTAACATCATCCTACAATGAGCAGTTCTTC.

This clonotype was counted between two and nine times. The rearrangement uses TRBV19 and TRBJ2-2, with TRBD2 as a possible D gene (6 bases). V dropped 4 bases and J dropped 1 base, with 16 bases sitting between them. Looked up from germline, CDR1 is LNHDA and CDR2 is SQIVND (reference sequence). This CDR3 has 17 amino acids. CDR3 nucleotides: TGTGCCAGTAGTACCCTCGGTTGGGGAGGGAACACCGGGGAGCTGTTTTTT. Protein: CASSTLGWGGNTGELFF.

This clonotype was observed at least ten times. The rearrangement uses TRBV10-1 and TRBJ2-1, with D possibly TRBD1 on 6 matching bases. The CDR3 loop spans 14 amino acids. Germline V gene sequence: CDR1 WNHNN, CDR2 SYGVQD (reference sequence). The V end was cut by 7 bases, the J end by 0 bases, with 10 bases between. The CDR3 loop is CASNTGSSYNEQFF. The CDR3 DNA reads as TGCGCCAGCAACACAGGGAGCTCCTACAATGAGCAGTTCTTC.

This clonotype has a count of ten or more. V usage is TRBV4-1 and J usage is TRBJ2-7; 8 bases fit TRBD1. Germline V gene lookup returns CDR1 MGHRA and CDR2 YSYEKL. The length of the CDR3 is 13 residues. V shed 5 bases and J 3 bases; nucleotides not matched to a gene: 3. The CDR3 nucleotides read TGCGCCAGCAGCAACGGACAGGGCTACGAGCAGTACTTC. Its translation: CASSNGQGYEQYF.

This clonotype was recorded many times. The chain recombines TRBV10-3 with TRBJ2-2; D is perhaps TRBD2 (6 bases). The CDR3 extends over 17 amino acids. Trimming shortened V by 2 bases and J by 2 bases, and 15 bases separated the two germline ends. Germline V gene sequence: CDR1 ENHRY, CDR2 SYGVKD. CDR3 nucleotides: TGTGCCATCAGTGAGCGCCTAGCGAGTCCTAACACCGGGGAGCTGTTTTTT. This gives the protein CAISERLASPNTGELFF.

In this sample, this clonotype turned up many times. The rearrangement links TRBV20-1 to TRBJ2-7; 7 positions agree with TRBD1. The CDR3 has 14 amino acids. Germline V lookup: CDR1 DFQATT, CDR2 SNEGSKA (reference sequence). The ends lost 3 bases at V and 0 bases at J; junction bases unmatched: 5. The chain's CDR3 is CSARIRDSSYEQYF. The CDR3 DNA reads TGCAGTGCTAGGATCCGGGACAGCTCCTACGAGCAGTACTTC.

This clonotype has a count of ten or more. DNA of the CDR3: TGTGCCAGCAGCTTAGGGGCCTACAATGAGCAGTTCTTC. Protein sequence: CASSLGAYNEQFF. The rearrangement joins TRBV5-6 to TRBJ2-1; D might be TRBD1 (5 bases). Germline loops: CDR1 SGHDT, CDR2 YYEEEE. The CDR3 totals 13 residues. Trimming took 2 bases from V and 2 from J, leaving 5 bases between them.

This clonotype occurred many times. The V gene is TRBV21-1, the J gene TRBJ2-7; whether TRBD1, the table's D call, matches the DNA was not checked. TRBV21-1 has pseudogene status. The CDR3 is 15 residues long. CDR3 in DNA: TGTGCCAGCAGCATACCATCACTCAGGGCTTGCGAGCAGTACTTC. Residues: CASSIPSLRACEQYF.

This clonotype was observed a handful of times. The chain is built from TRBV5-4 and TRBJ2-7; TRBD2 is a possible D gene (6 bases). Germline CDR1 and CDR2: SGHNT and YYREEE (reference sequence). This CDR3 spans 16 amino acids. The ends were cut back, 4 bases at V and 0 bases at J, with 17 bases in the middle. CDR3 region: CASSTPGTSSSYEQYF. Here the CDR3 DNA reads TGTGCCAGCAGCACACCCGGGACTTCTAGCTCCTACGAGCAGTACTTC.

This clonotype came up a few times. The CDR3 sequence: CAWSSQNTGELFF. For the CDR3, the DNA is TGTGCCTGGAGTTCACAGAACACCGGGGAGCTGTTTTTT. This rearrangement joins TRBV30 to TRBJ2-2; D ambiguous. The CDR3 is 13 amino acids. Germline loops: CDR1 GTSNPN, CDR2 SVGIG (reference sequence). Trimming took off 2 bases at V and 1 base at J, with 5 bases between the two ends.

This clonotype occurred many times. The V gene is TRBV14, the J gene TRBJ2-4, with 8 nucleotides matching TRBD1. Trimming took 2 bases from V and 6 from J; bases not matched to a gene: 6. Germline V CDR1 and CDR2: SGHDN, FVKESK. This CDR3 is built from 15 residues. Here the CDR3 reads CASSQNQGAGNIQYF. The CDR3 DNA follows: TGTGCCAGCAGCCAAAACCAGGGGGCCGGAAACATTCAGTACTTC. Using reference TRBV14 and TRBJ2-4 for the parts outside the CDR3, the full variable domain is EAGVTQFPSHSVIEKGQTVTLRCDPISGHDNLYWYRRVMGKEIKFLLHFVKESKQDESGMPNNRFLAERTGGTYSTLKVQPAELEDSGVYFCASSQNQGAGNIQYFGAGTRLSVL.

This clonotype was counted only a few times. The chain couples TRBV10-2 to TRBJ2-1; 12 bases fit TRBD2. Germline V gives CDR1 WSHSY, CDR2 SAAADI. The V gene end was trimmed by 4 bases and the J gene end by 3 bases; junction bases not matched to a gene: 1. There are 15 residues in the CDR3. The CDR3 DNA reads as TGCGCCAGCAGTGGGACTAGCGGGGTCTACAATGAGCAGTTCTTC. Translation gives CASSGTSGVYNEQFF.

This clonotype was seen more than once but under ten times. This sequence joins TRBV9 and TRBJ2-5; 7 nucleotides match TRBD2. The CDR3 is made up of 13 amino acids. V lost 5 bases to trimming and J lost 5 bases; unmatched junction nucleotides: 6. Germline-derived CDR1 and CDR2 are SGDLS and YYNGEE. CDR3 DNA sequence: TGTGCCAGCAGTAGATCGGGGGGTGAGACCCAGTACTTC. This sequence encodes CASSRSGGETQYF.

The chain joins TRBV3-1 to TRBJ1-6, with D possibly TRBD1 on 5 matching bases. This CDR3 region has 12 residues. Trimming left V 4 bases short and J 10 bases short, with 8 bases between. Germline V CDR1 and CDR2: LGHDT, YNNKEL (reference sequence). As DNA, the CDR3 is TGTGCCAGCAGCCCCACAGGATCACCCCTCCACTTT. Translating gives CASSPTGSPLHF.